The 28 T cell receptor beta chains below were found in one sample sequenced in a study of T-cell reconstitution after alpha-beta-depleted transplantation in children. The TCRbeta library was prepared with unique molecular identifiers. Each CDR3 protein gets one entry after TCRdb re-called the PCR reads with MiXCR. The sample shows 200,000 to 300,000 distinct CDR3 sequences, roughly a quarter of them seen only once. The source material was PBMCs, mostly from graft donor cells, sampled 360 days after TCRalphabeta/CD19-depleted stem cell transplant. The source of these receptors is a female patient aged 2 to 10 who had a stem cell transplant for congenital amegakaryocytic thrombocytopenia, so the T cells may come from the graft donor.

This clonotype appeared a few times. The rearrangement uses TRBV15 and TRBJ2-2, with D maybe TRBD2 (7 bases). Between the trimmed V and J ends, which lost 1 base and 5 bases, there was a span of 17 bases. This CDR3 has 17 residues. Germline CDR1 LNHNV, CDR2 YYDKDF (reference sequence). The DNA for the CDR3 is TGTGCCACCAGCAGAGGCGGGGGAAAGAGGGGGACCGGGGAGCTGTTTTTT. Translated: CATSRGGGKRGTGELFF.

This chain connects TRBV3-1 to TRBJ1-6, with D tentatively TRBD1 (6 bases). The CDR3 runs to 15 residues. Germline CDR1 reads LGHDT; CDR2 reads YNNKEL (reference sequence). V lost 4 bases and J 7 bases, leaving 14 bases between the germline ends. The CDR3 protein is CASSLAGVNNSPLHF. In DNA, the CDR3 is TGTGCCAGCAGCCTCGCAGGGGTTAACAATTCACCCCTCCACTTT.

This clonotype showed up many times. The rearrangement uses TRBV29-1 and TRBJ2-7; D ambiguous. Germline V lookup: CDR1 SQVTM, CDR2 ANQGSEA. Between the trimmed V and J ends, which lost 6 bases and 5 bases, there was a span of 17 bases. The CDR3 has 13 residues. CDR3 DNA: TGCAGCGTGAAAAGTCGGCGAGTCAACGAGCAGTACTTC. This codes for CSVKSRRVNEQYF.

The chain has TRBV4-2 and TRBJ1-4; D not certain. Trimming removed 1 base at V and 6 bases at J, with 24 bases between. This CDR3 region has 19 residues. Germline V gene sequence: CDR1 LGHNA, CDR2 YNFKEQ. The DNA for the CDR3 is TGTGCCAGCAGCCAAGTAATTGGGTCAAGTGGGAACGGGTATGAAAAACTGTTTTTT. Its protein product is CASSQVIGSSGNGYEKLFF.

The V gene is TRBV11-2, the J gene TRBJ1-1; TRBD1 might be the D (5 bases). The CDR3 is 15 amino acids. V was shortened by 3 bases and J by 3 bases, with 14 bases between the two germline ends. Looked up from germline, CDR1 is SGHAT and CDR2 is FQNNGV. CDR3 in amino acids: CASSFSGLSYTEAFF. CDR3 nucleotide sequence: TGTGCCAGCAGCTTCTCGGGACTCTCGTACACTGAAGCTTTCTTT.

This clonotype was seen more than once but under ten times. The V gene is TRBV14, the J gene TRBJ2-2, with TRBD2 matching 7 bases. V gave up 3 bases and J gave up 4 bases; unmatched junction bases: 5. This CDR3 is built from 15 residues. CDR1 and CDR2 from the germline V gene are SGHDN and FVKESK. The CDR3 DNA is TGTGCCAGCAGCCACCGGACTAGGAGCACCGGGGAGCTGTTTTTT. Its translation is CASSHRTRSTGELFF.

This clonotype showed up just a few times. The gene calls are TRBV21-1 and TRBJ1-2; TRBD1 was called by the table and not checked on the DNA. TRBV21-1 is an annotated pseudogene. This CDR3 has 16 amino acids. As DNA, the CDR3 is TGTGCCAGCAGCAAAGTGAGACAGGGTGACCACCATGGCTACACCTTC. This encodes CASSKVRQGDHHGYTF.

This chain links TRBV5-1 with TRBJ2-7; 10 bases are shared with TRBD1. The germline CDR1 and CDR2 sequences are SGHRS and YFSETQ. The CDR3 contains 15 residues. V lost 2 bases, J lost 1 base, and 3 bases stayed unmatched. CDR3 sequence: CASSFRTGGSYEQYF. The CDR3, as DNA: TGCGCCAGCAGCTTTCGGACAGGGGGATCCTACGAGCAGTACTTC.

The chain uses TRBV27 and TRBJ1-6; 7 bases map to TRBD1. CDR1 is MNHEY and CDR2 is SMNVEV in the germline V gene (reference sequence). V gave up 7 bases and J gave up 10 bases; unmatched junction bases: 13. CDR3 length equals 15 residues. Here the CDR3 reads CASTDPRGRGSPLHF. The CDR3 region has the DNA TGTGCCAGCACCGACCCGAGGGGGCGAGGATCACCCCTCCACTTT.

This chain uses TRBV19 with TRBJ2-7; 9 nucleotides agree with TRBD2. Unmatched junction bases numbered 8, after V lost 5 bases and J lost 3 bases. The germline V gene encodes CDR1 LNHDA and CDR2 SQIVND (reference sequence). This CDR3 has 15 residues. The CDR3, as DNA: TGTGCCAGTAGTCCTCTAGCGGGAAATAACTACGAGCAGTACTTC. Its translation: CASSPLAGNNYEQYF.

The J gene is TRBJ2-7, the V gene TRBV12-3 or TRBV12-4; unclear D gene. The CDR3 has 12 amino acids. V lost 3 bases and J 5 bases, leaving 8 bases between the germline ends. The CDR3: CASSFLANEQYF. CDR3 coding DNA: TGTGCCAGCAGTTTTTTGGCCAACGAGCAGTACTTC.

The CDR3 DNA sequence: TGTGCCAGCAGTTCCCGACAGCATGGCTACACCTTC. Translated: CASSSRQHGYTF. V usage is TRBV6-5 and J usage is TRBJ1-2, with TRBD1 as a possible D gene (5 bases). Between the trimmed V and J ends, which lost 4 bases and 6 bases, there was a span of 9 bases. The CDR3 loop spans 12 amino acids. CDR1 is MNHEY and CDR2 is SVGAGI in the germline V gene.

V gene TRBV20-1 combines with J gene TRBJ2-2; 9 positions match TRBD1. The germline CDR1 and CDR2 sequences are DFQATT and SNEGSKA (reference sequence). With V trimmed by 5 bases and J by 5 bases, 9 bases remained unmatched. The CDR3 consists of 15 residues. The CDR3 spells CSALLPGQGTGELFF. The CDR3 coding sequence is TGCAGTGCTTTACTACCGGGACAGGGAACCGGGGAGCTGTTTTTT.

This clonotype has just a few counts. The CDR3 here is CASRNRGTNYGYTF. In DNA form, the CDR3 reads TGTGCCAGCAGAAACAGGGGCACTAACTATGGCTACACCTTC. The rearrangement links TRBV6-1 to TRBJ1-2; 7 bases align to TRBD1. Germline loops: CDR1 MNHNS, CDR2 SASEGT. The CDR3 spans 14 residues. J lost 0 bases, V lost 6 bases, and 4 bases had no gene match.

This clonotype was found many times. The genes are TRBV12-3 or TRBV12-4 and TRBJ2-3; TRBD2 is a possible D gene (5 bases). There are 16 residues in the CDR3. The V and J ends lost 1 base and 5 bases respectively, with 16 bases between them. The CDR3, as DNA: TGTGCCAGCAGTTTAGTACGGACTCAGTACGGAGATACGCAGTATTTT. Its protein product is CASSLVRTQYGDTQYF.

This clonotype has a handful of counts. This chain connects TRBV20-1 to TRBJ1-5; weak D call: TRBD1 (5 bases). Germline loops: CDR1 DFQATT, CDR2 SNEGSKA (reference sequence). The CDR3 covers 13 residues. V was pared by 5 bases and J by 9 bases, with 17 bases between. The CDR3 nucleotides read TGCAGTGCTTACCGGGACTCCTCCGGGCCCCAGCATTTT. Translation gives CSAYRDSSGPQHF.

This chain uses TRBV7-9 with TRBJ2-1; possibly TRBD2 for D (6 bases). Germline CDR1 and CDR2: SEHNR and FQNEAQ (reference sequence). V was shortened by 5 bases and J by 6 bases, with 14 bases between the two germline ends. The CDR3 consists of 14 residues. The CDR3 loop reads CASSPPDYSNEQFF. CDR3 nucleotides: TGTGCCAGCAGCCCGCCGGACTATTCCAATGAGCAGTTCTTC.

In nucleotides, the CDR3 is TGTGCCAGCAGCCAATATGGGCACCGAGGTTCACCCCTCCACTTT. Translation: CASSQYGHRGSPLHF. The V gene is TRBV3-1, the J gene TRBJ1-6; no clear D. This CDR3 contains 15 residues. Trimming left V 2 bases short and J 9 bases short, with 14 bases between. Looked up from germline, CDR1 is LGHDT and CDR2 is YNNKEL (reference sequence).

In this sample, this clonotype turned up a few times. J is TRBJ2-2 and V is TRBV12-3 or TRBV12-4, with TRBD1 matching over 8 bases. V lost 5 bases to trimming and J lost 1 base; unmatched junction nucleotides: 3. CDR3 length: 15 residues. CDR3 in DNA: TGTGCCAGCAGTCGGGACAGGTGGAACACCGGGGAGCTGTTTTTT. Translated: CASSRDRWNTGELFF.

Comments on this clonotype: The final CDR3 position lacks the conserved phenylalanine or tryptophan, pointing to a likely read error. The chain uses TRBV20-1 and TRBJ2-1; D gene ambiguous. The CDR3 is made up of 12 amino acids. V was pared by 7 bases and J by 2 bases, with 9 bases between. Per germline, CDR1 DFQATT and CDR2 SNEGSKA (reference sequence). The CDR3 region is CSVLPPYNEQFV. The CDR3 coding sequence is TGCAGTGTTTTGCCTCCCTACAATGAGCAGTTCGTC.

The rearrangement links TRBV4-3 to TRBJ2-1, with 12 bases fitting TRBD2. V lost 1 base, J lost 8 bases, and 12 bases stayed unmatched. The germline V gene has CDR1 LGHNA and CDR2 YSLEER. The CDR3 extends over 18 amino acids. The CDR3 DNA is TGCGCCAGCAGCCAAGGTTCTAGCGGGAGGGTAGCAGTTGATGAGCAGTTCTTC. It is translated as CASSQGSSGRVAVDEQFF.

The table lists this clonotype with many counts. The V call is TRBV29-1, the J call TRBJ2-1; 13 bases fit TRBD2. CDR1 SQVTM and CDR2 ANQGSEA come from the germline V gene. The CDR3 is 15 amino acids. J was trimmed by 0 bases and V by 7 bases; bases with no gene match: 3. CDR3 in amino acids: CSARTSGGSYNEQFF. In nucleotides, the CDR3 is TGCAGCGCAAGGACTAGCGGGGGCTCCTACAATGAGCAGTTCTTC.

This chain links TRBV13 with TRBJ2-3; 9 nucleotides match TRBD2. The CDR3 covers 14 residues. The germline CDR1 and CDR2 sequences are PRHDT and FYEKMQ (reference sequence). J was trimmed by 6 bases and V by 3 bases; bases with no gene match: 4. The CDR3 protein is CASSFPTSGDTQYF. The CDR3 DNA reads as TGTGCCAGCAGCTTCCCGACTAGCGGCGATACGCAGTATTTT.

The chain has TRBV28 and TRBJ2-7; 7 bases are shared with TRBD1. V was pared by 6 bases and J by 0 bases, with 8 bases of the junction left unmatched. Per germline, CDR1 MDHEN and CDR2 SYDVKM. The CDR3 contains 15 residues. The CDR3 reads CASRKPGQSSYEQYF. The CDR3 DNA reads TGTGCCAGCAGAAAACCGGGACAGTCCTCCTACGAGCAGTACTTC.

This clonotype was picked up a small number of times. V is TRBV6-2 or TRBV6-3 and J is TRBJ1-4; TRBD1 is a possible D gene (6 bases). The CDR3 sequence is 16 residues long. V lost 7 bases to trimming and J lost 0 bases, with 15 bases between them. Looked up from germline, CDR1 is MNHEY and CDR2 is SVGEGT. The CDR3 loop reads CASIKRGPATNEKLFF. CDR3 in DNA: TGTGCCAGCATCAAGCGGGGGCCTGCAACTAATGAAAAACTGTTTTTT.

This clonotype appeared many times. The CDR3 DNA is TGTGCCAGCAGTCCACCGGCGGAAAGGAACACCGGGGAGCTGTTTTTT. Protein sequence: CASSPPAERNTGELFF. The rearrangement links TRBV12-3 or TRBV12-4 to TRBJ2-2; D is unclear. The V end lost 5 bases, the J end lost 1 base, and 14 bases lay between the germline ends. CDR3 length equals 16 residues.

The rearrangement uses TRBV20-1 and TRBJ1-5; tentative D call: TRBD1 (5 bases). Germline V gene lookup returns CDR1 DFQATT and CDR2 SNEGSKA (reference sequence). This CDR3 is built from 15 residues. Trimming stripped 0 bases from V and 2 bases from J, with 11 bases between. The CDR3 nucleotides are TGCAGTGCTAGAGATGGGGGGGAAGGCAATCAGCCCCAGCATTTT. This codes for CSARDGGEGNQPQHF.

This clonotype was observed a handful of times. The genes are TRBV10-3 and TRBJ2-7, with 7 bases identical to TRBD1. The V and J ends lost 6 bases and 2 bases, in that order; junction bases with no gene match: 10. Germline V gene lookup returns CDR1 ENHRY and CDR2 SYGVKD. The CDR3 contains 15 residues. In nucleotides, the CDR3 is TGTGCCATCAGCCGGGACAGAGGCGCTACCTACGAGCAGTACTTC. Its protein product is CAISRDRGATYEQYF.